Below, 17 T cell receptor beta chains from the same sample are listed, as sequenced in a study of cytomegalovirus exposure and HLA in healthy donors. Researchers ran the PCR with 60 Vbeta and 13 Jbeta primers. The data were produced by immunoSEQ multiplex PCR, yet TCRdb's version contains in-frame clones alone and is incomplete. The table lists 170,000 or so clones, 75% to 85% of them singletons. Sequenced material: PBMCs. These receptors originate from a woman aged 45-65 years in good health and CMV-seropositive.

This clone occurred a few times. Other DNA sequences in this specimen translate into the identical CDR3. Here the CDR3 reads CSAVRGQRTEAFF. CDR3 DNA: TGCAGCGCCGTAAGAGGGCAACGGACTGAAGCTTTCTTT. The rearrangement joins TRBV29-1 to TRBJ1-1; D uncertain. CDR1 is SQVTM and CDR2 is ANQGSEA in the germline V gene. This CDR3 is 13 amino acids long. V lost 7 bases and J lost 5, with 17 bases in between.

CDR3 residues: CASRRGIAGLESEQFF. The CDR3 nucleotides read TGCGCCAGCAGGAGGGGCATAGCGGGGCTGGAGAGTGAGCAGTTCTTC. This chain connects TRBV5-1 to TRBJ2-1; TRBD2 aligns across 8 bases. The CDR3 extends over 16 amino acids. Germline lookup yields CDR1 SGHRS and CDR2 YFSETQ. J lost 9 bases, V lost 5 bases, and 16 bases had no gene match.

The V and J genes are TRBV5-4 and TRBJ1-1, with D unresolved. Trimming left V 1 base short and J 14 bases short, with 18 bases between. Germline CDR1 reads SGHNT; CDR2 reads YYREEE (reference sequence). The CDR3 runs to 13 residues. CDR3 nucleotides: TGTGCCAGCAGCTTGTTCGCCGCCCGGGTACGGTTCTTT. Amino acids: CASSLFAARVRFF.

The J gene is TRBJ2-3, the V gene TRBV6-5, with TRBD1 as a possible D gene (6 bases). CDR1 is MNHEY, CDR2 SVGAGI, per germline. The CDR3 is 12 residues long. Deletions cut 6 bases from V and 9 bases from J, with 13 bases between. The CDR3 DNA reads as TGTGCCAGCAGAGCCGCTAGGGGGACGCAGTATTTT. This gives the protein CASRAARGTQYF.

This chain uses TRBV6-6 with TRBJ2-5, with 8 bases lining up with TRBD1. Germline V gene lookup returns CDR1 MNHNY and CDR2 SVGAGI (reference sequence). This CDR3 comprises 16 residues. The trim removed 2 bases at V and 5 bases at J, leaving 10 bases unmatched. CDR3 sequence reads: CASSYLLDRAEETQYF. CDR3 bases: TGTGCCAGCAGTTACCTCTTGGACAGGGCTGAGGAGACCCAGTACTTC.

To note about this clone: The junction departs from the called germline gene at one end, perhaps through a read error. The sample contains more than one DNA sequence encoding this CDR3. The genes are TRBV5-1 and TRBJ1-1, with 7 bases identical to TRBD1. The CDR3 loop spans 18 amino acids. Germline V CDR1 and CDR2: SGHRS, YFSETQ. The chain's CDR3 is CASSLTAGGSLRDTEAFF. The CDR3 DNA reads as TGTGCCAGCAGCTTGACGGCAGGGGGATCGCTTAGGGACACTGAAGCTTTCTTT.

This chain connects TRBV12-5 to TRBJ2-2; D possibly corresponds to TRBD1 (5 bases). This CDR3 spans 18 amino acids. The germline gives CDR1 LGHNT, CDR2 FRNRAP. V was clipped by 3 bases and J by 1 base, with 18 bases between them. The CDR3 reads CASGFGRKGARNTGELFF. The CDR3 bases are TGTGCTAGTGGTTTCGGGCGAAAAGGGGCCCGGAACACCGGGGAGCTGTTTTTT.

This chain connects TRBV5-4 to TRBJ1-1; D remains unclear. This CDR3 has 16 amino acids. Germline values: CDR1 SGHNT, CDR2 YYREEE (reference sequence). Trimming removed 4 bases at V and 0 bases at J, with 16 bases between. CDR3 in DNA: TGTGCCAGCAGCGAGAGGGCTACAAAAATGAACACTGAAGCTTTCTTT. Protein product: CASSERATKMNTEAFF.

V gene TRBV5-4 combines with J gene TRBJ2-2; D is unresolved. This CDR3 has 14 residues. With 1 base removed from V and 5 bases from J, the gap between germline ends came to 9 bases. Germline-derived CDR1 and CDR2 are SGHNT and YYREEE (reference sequence). Written as DNA, the CDR3 is TGTGCCAGCAGCTTGTTTACAGAAACCGGGGAGCTGTTTTTT. Protein sequence: CASSLFTETGELFF.

The rearrangement joins TRBV6-1 to TRBJ2-7; D not certain. The germline CDR1 and CDR2 sequences are MNHNS and SASEGT. The V end was cut by 0 bases, the J end by 2 bases, with 11 bases between. The CDR3 spans 15 residues. DNA of the CDR3: TGTGCCAGCAGTGAAGCGCTCAGGCCTGCCTACGAGCAGTACTTC. It codes for CASSEALRPAYEQYF.

The chain carries TRBV18 and TRBJ2-7, with D tentatively TRBD1 (5 bases). The germline gives CDR1 KGHSH, CDR2 LQKENI. The CDR3 covers 15 residues. The V end was cut by 2 bases, the J end by 3 bases, with 14 bases between. CDR3 residues: CASSPGRAIYYEQYF. The CDR3 coding sequence is TGTGCCAGCTCACCAGGCAGGGCGATATACTACGAGCAGTACTTC. Using reference TRBV18 and TRBJ2-7 for the parts outside the CDR3, the full variable domain is NAGVMQNPRHLVRRRGQEARLRCSPMKGHSHVYWYRQLPEEGLKFMVYLQKENIIDESGMPKERFSAEFPKEGPSILRIQQVVRGDSAAYFCASSPGRAIYYEQYFGPGTRLTVT.

This CDR3 reads CASSRGSSEQFF. The DNA of the CDR3 is TGTGCCAGCAGCCGGGGGTCGTCTGAGCAGTTCTTC. V gene TRBV5-6 combines with J gene TRBJ2-1, with D possibly being TRBD2 (6 bases). The CDR3 length is 12 residues. Germline V gene sequence: CDR1 SGHDT, CDR2 YYEEEE. Trimming shortened V by 4 bases and J by 9 bases, and 11 bases separated the two germline ends.

The chain is built from TRBV7-3 and TRBJ2-7; D remains ambiguous. V lost 1 base and J 6 bases, leaving 10 bases between the germline ends. CDR3 length equals 13 residues. Germline CDR1 and CDR2: SGHTA and FQGTGA. DNA of the CDR3: TGTGCCAGCAGCTTAAAGAGCGCGGCCGAGCAGTACTTC. Protein sequence: CASSLKSAAEQYF.

J is TRBJ2-5 and V is TRBV5-1; D is possibly TRBD1 (6 bases). The CDR3 extends over 14 amino acids. CDR1 is SGHRS and CDR2 is YFSETQ in the germline V gene. Trimming shortened V by 3 bases and J by 2 bases, and 11 bases separated the two germline ends. In DNA form, the CDR3 reads TGCGCCAGCAGCTCCGGGACACCTCAAGAGACCCAGTACTTC. Translating it yields CASSSGTPQETQYF.

The genes are TRBV10-3 and TRBJ1-2; weak D call: TRBD1 (6 bases). V was trimmed by 7 bases and J by 5 bases, leaving 11 bases between them. From germline, CDR1 is ENHRY and CDR2 SYGVKD. The CDR3 totals 12 residues. Here the CDR3 reads CAITDRLYGYTF. The CDR3 region has the DNA TGTGCCATCACCGACAGGCTTTATGGCTACACCTTC.

The chain joins TRBV11-2 to TRBJ2-5, with 8 positions matching TRBD2. Trimming cost V 7 bases and J 5 bases; bases outside gene matches: 15. CDR1 is SGHAT and CDR2 is FQNNGV in the germline V gene. CDR3 size: 16 residues. The CDR3, as DNA: TGTGCCAGCACCCTTAAGAGTAGCGGGGTTTGGGAGACCCAGTACTTC. It yields the protein CASTLKSSGVWETQYF.

The chain couples TRBV5-1 to TRBJ2-5, with a tentative D call TRBD2 (6 bases). V lost 0 bases to trimming and J lost 2 bases, with 11 bases between them. Germline V lookup: CDR1 SGHRS, CDR2 YFSETQ. The CDR3 is 15 residues long. This CDR3 is CASSLAGRQQETQYF. The CDR3 bases are TGCGCCAGCAGCTTGGCCGGGAGACAGCAAGAGACCCAGTACTTC.